The next 25 T cell receptor beta chains were all read from a single sample in a study of radiation and T cells in renal cell carcinoma. The data were produced by immunoSEQ multiplex PCR, yet TCRdb's version contains in-frame clones alone and is incomplete. The data hold approximately 94,000 clones, with 82% observed a single time. Time point described: baseline pretreatment blood. Treatment: 15 Gy SBRT to primary tumor, nephrectomy 4 weeks later. The specimen was blood, collected from a patient whose treatment included radiotherapy and nephrectomy. Every receptor here comes from a man in his 60s with renal cell carcinoma.

The chain is built from TRBV13 and TRBJ2-7; D is perhaps TRBD2 (6 bases). The CDR3 is 15 amino acids. V lost 1 base and J lost 6, with 16 bases in between. Germline values: CDR1 PRHDT, CDR2 FYEKMQ (reference sequence). The CDR3 DNA reads TGTGCCAGCAGCTTAGAGGACGGGAGTCATTTCGAGCAGTACTTC. Encoded protein: CASSLEDGSHFEQYF.

Turning to this clone: In the same sample, other DNA sequences code for this CDR3. The chain recombines TRBV10-1 with TRBJ1-1, with no clear D. Trimming removed 9 bases from V and 1 base from J, with 12 bases in between. The germline gives CDR1 WNHNN, CDR2 SYGVQD (reference sequence). The CDR3 consists of 13 residues. CDR3 DNA: TGCGCCAGTTCGCCACGTCGGAACACTGAAGCTTTCTTT. Translated: CASSPRRNTEAFF.

The chain has TRBV25-1 and TRBJ1-2; 7 bases line up with TRBD1. The CDR3 has 14 amino acids. V gave up 7 bases and J gave up 4 bases; unmatched junction bases: 9. Germline-derived CDR1 and CDR2 are MGHDK and SYGVNS. CDR3 sequence (DNA): TGTGCCAGCAAGAACGAGGGGGCTTTCTATGGCTACACCTTC. Translated, it gives CASKNEGAFYGYTF.

This rearrangement joins TRBV6-4 to TRBJ2-3, with TRBD2 identical over 10 bases. V was pared by 3 bases and J by 0 bases, with 3 bases of the junction left unmatched. Per germline, CDR1 MRHNA and CDR2 SNTAGT. The CDR3 length is 16 residues. The DNA for the CDR3 is TGTGCCAGCAGTGAGACTAGCGGGTCTAGCACAGATACGCAGTATTTT. Its protein is CASSETSGSSTDTQYF.

The chain joins TRBV7-2 to TRBJ2-7, with TRBD2 matching over 7 bases. CDR3 length equals 15 residues. Germline assignment: CDR1 SGHTA and CDR2 FQGNSA. With 5 bases clipped from V and 1 base from J, the junction kept 8 bases outside the gene matches. The CDR3 region is CASSLSAGWSYEQYF. CDR3 nucleotide sequence: TGTGCCAGCAGCCTATCAGCGGGATGGTCCTACGAGCAGTACTTC.

The V and J genes are TRBV5-1 and TRBJ2-7; D remains ambiguous. The germline gives CDR1 SGHRS, CDR2 YFSETQ. The V gene lost 3 bases and the J gene lost 2 bases, with 18 bases spanning the gap. The CDR3 loop spans 16 amino acids. As DNA, the CDR3 is TGCGCCAGCAGCTCCCCTGCTGGGCCCTCCACCTACGAGCAGTACTTC. This encodes CASSSPAGPSTYEQYF. Full variable domain (rest looked up from reference TRBV5-1 and TRBJ2-7): KAGVTQTPRYLIKTRGQQVTLSCSPISGHRSVSWYQQTPGQGLQFLFEYFSETQRNKGNFPGRFSGRQFSNSRSEMNVSTLELGDSALYLCASSSPAGPSTYEQYFGPGTRLTVT.

The chain couples TRBV7-3 to TRBJ1-3, with D possibly being TRBD1 (6 bases). Germline V gene data show CDR1 as SGHTA and CDR2 as FQGTGA. V lost 5 bases to trimming and J lost 0 bases, with 14 bases between them. This CDR3 comprises 16 residues. CDR3 DNA sequence: TGTGCCAGCAGCCCCCAACAGGGTAGCTCTGGAAACACCATATATTTT. Residues: CASSPQQGSSGNTIYF.

The gene calls are TRBV5-1 and TRBJ1-5; 8 bases map to TRBD1. Per the germline V gene, CDR1 is SGHRS and CDR2 is YFSETQ. CDR3 length: 16 amino acids. With V trimmed by 4 bases and J by 5 bases, 11 bases remained unmatched. Here the CDR3 reads CASSPWTGPRHQPQHF. CDR3 coding DNA: TGCGCCAGCAGCCCCTGGACAGGGCCAAGACATCAGCCCCAGCATTTT.

J is TRBJ2-5 and V is TRBV7-9; D might be TRBD2 (6 bases). The CDR3 spans 16 residues. CDR1 is SEHNR, CDR2 FQNEAQ, per germline (reference sequence). Trimming took 5 bases from V and 4 from J, leaving 20 bases between them. CDR3 sequence (DNA): TGTGCCAGCAGCCCCGGGGGACTCCTTCGAGGAGAGACCCAGTACTTC. Translated, it gives CASSPGGLLRGETQYF.

For the CDR3, the DNA is TGTGCCAGCAGCCAAGGGGCTCTAGCGGGGCCCGAGGCCCAGTACTTC. Translating gives CASSQGALAGPEAQYF. This rearrangement joins TRBV14 to TRBJ2-5; 9 bases match TRBD2. Germline V lookup: CDR1 SGHDN, CDR2 FVKESK. CDR3 length equals 16 residues. Losses at the gene ends were 1 base for V and 9 bases for J; bases not matched to a gene: 12. The full variable domain, rest sourced from reference TRBV14 and TRBJ2-5, is EAGVTQFPSHSVIEKGQTVTLRCDPISGHDNLYWYRRVMGKEIKFLLHFVKESKQDESGMPNNRFLAERTGGTYSTLKVQPAELEDSGVYFCASSQGALAGPEAQYFGPGTRLLVL.

The rearrangement uses TRBV10-3 and TRBJ1-6; tentative D call: TRBD1 (5 bases). CDR3 size: 14 residues. CDR1 ENHRY and CDR2 SYGVKD come from the germline V gene. The V end was cut by 6 bases, the J end by 10 bases, with 16 bases between. CDR3 nucleotides: TGTGCCATCAGCGTTGGGGGGGAAAGGTCACCCCTCCACTTT. Translating gives CAISVGGERSPLHF.

J is TRBJ1-2 and V is TRBV5-5; TRBD1 agrees at 9 bases. The V gene end was trimmed by 4 bases and the J gene end by 0 bases; junction bases not matched to a gene: 4. The germline V gene has CDR1 SGHKS and CDR2 YYEKEE (reference sequence). CDR3 length: 15 residues. DNA of the CDR3: TGTGCCAGCAGCCCCCGGGACAGGGCTAACTATGGCTACACCTTC. It codes for CASSPRDRANYGYTF.

By share, this clone counts as medium-sized. This chain joins TRBV10-2 and TRBJ1-1; a weak D match, TRBD1 (6 bases). Germline V gene data show CDR1 as WSHSY and CDR2 as SAAADI. The CDR3 has 13 residues. Trimming removed 4 bases at V and 10 bases at J, with 16 bases between. The chain's CDR3 is CASSGTRGGRAFF. The CDR3 bases are TGCGCCAGCAGTGGGACCAGGGGCGGGAGAGCTTTCTTT.

The J gene is TRBJ2-7, the V gene TRBV18; D perhaps matches TRBD1 (5 bases). V was trimmed by 2 bases and J by 6 bases, leaving 5 bases between them. The CDR3 consists of 11 residues. Germline assignment: CDR1 KGHSH and CDR2 LQKENI. In nucleotides, the CDR3 is TGTGCCAGCTCACCAGGGGCCGAGCAGTACTTC. Its protein is CASSPGAEQYF.

The chain has TRBV19 and TRBJ2-1; D might be TRBD2 (6 bases). Deletions cut 4 bases from V and 2 bases from J, with 12 bases between. The CDR3 spans 15 residues. CDR1 is LNHDA, CDR2 SQIVND, per germline (reference sequence). CDR3 sequence reads: CASSTRLVAYNEQFF. CDR3 nucleotide sequence: TGTGCCAGTAGTACGCGACTAGTAGCCTACAATGAGCAGTTCTTC.

The chain combines TRBV10-1 with TRBJ2-5; D possibly corresponds to TRBD1 (5 bases). The J call is in doubt because the DNA end fits TRBJ2-7 better. CDR1 WNHNN and CDR2 SYGVQD come from the germline V gene (reference sequence). The CDR3 contains 12 residues. The CDR3 DNA is TGCGCCAGCAGCCAGGGAATCTCCGAGCAGTACTTC. Residues: CASSQGISEQYF.

This clone came up once. The V gene is TRBV15, the J gene TRBJ2-7, with 8 bases lining up with TRBD2. Unmatched junction bases numbered 6, after V lost 3 bases and J lost 2 bases. Germline assignment: CDR1 LNHNV and CDR2 YYDKDF (reference sequence). CDR3 size: 15 residues. CDR3 amino acids: CATSRALAAAYEQYF. CDR3 in DNA: TGTGCCACCAGCAGGGCACTAGCGGCCGCCTACGAGCAGTACTTC.

CDR3 DNA sequence: TGTGCCAGCAGCCCCCGACTAGCGGGAGGAGCGACAGATACGCAGTATTTT. Protein: CASSPRLAGGATDTQYF. The chain combines TRBV7-8 with TRBJ2-3; TRBD2 agrees at 13 bases. CDR3 length equals 17 residues. V lost 5 bases, J lost 3 bases, and 8 bases stayed unmatched. CDR1 is SGHVS and CDR2 is FQNEAQ in the germline V gene.

The V gene is TRBV7-8, the J gene TRBJ2-7; 15 bases are shared with TRBD2. V lost 5 bases and J lost 7; bases outside the gene matches: 9. CDR3 length: 16 amino acids. Germline V CDR1 and CDR2: SGHVS, FQNEAQ. CDR3 region: CASSPRTSGRGGEQYF. CDR3 in DNA: TGTGCCAGCAGCCCTCGGACTAGCGGGAGGGGTGGGGAGCAGTACTTC.

The chain links TRBV4-2 to TRBJ2-2; TRBD2 aligns across 7 bases. Trimming took 0 bases from V and 3 from J; bases not matched to a gene: 4. The germline gives CDR1 LGHNA, CDR2 YNFKEQ. This CDR3 contains 16 residues. CDR3 in DNA: TGTGCCAGCAGCCAAGATGGAACTAGCGACACCGGGGAGCTGTTTTTT. Protein product: CASSQDGTSDTGELFF.

The V call is TRBV15, the J call TRBJ1-4, with TRBD1 as a possible D gene (6 bases). Germline V CDR1 and CDR2: LNHNV, YYDKDF (reference sequence). CDR3 length equals 14 residues. V lost 6 bases to trimming and J lost 5 bases, with 13 bases between them. The DNA of the CDR3 is TGTGCCACCAGAGACAGGTTCAGGAATGAAAAACTGTTTTTT. Residues: CATRDRFRNEKLFF.

This sequence joins TRBV7-2 and TRBJ2-7, with 8 bases matching TRBD2. Germline CDR1 and CDR2: SGHTA and FQGNSA. The CDR3 sequence is 14 residues long. V shed 1 base and J 6 bases; nucleotides not matched to a gene: 5. The CDR3 nucleotides are TGTGCCAGCAGCTTAGGCGGGGGGCTGGTCGAGCAGTACTTC. Translation gives CASSLGGGLVEQYF.

The rearrangement links TRBV6-1 to TRBJ2-2, with D possibly being TRBD1 (5 bases). The CDR3 length is 13 residues. The V gene lost 9 bases and the J gene lost 0 bases, with 8 bases spanning the gap. In germline, CDR1 is MNHNS, CDR2 SASEGT. CDR3 sequence: CASDSPNTGELFF. Written as DNA, the CDR3 is TGTGCCAGTGACAGTCCGAACACCGGGGAGCTGTTTTTT.

This chain uses TRBV4-1 with TRBJ2-2; 9 nucleotides agree with TRBD2. The junction had 21 bases not matched to a gene; V was cut back by 4 bases and J by 6 bases. In germline, CDR1 is MGHRA, CDR2 YSYEKL. This CDR3 comprises 20 residues. The CDR3 loop reads CASSPPSGLANAQFAGELFF. CDR3 in DNA: TGCGCCAGCAGCCCCCCCTCGGGACTAGCAAATGCACAATTTGCCGGGGAGCTGTTTTTT.

This chain uses TRBV7-2 with TRBJ2-7; tentative D call: TRBD2 (5 bases). The CDR3 loop spans 18 amino acids. CDR1 is SGHTA, CDR2 FQGNSA, per germline. Between the trimmed V and J ends, which lost 0 bases and 2 bases, there was a span of 20 bases. The CDR3 loop reads CASSLALGGRSRAYEQYF. DNA of the CDR3: TGTGCCAGCAGCTTAGCGCTGGGCGGGCGGAGCCGAGCCTACGAGCAGTACTTC.